A single sample is the source of the 3 T cell receptor beta chains below, sequenced in a study of T cells expressing NK-cell markers (TCRdb year 2020). Library preparation used 5' RACE. The sequencer listed for this sample is Illumina HiSeq 2000. TCRdb reprocessed the public reads and reports one entry per CDR3 protein sequence, without DNA. The table of this sample itemizes 550,000 to 600,000 distinct CDR3 sequences. The ten largest make up roughly 3.6% of the sample. The sample consisted of blood T cells: a sorted CD56 or NKG2C T cell subset, CD4+ or CD8+ T cells, or bulk PBMC T cells (not recorded which). These receptors were collected from a young man in good health. Donor details come from another sample of the same person, matched by shared clones.

The chain joins TRBV30 to TRBJ2-3; TCRdb names TRBD1, which stays unverified in the absence of DNA. Per the germline V gene, CDR1 is GTSNPN and CDR2 is SVGIG (reference sequence). The CDR3 length is 13 residues. CDR3 protein: CACRDKGTDTQYF.

The CDR3 sequence: CASSLNSQGEQYF. This chain links TRBV7-2 with TRBJ2-7. Germline loops: CDR1 SGHTA, CDR2 FQGNSA. This CDR3 region has 13 residues.

The chain links TRBV10-3 to TRBJ1-1; TCRdb's D call, TRBD1, is unchecked because there is no DNA. Germline CDR1 reads ENHRY; CDR2 reads SYGVKD. CDR3 length: 13 residues. The CDR3 sequence is CAISRQGATEAFF.